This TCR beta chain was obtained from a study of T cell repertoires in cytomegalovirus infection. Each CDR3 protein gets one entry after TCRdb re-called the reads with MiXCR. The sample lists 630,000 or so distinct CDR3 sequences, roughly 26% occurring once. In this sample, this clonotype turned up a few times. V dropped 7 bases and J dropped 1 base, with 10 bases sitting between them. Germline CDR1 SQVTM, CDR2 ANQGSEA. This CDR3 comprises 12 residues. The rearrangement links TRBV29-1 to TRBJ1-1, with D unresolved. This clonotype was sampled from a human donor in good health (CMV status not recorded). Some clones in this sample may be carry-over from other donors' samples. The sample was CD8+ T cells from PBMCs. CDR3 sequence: CSGLQANTEAFF. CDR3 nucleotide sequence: TGCAGCGGACTCCAAGCGAACACTGAAGCTTTCTTT.